Each of the 4 T cell receptor beta chains below was sequenced from the same sample in a study of blood T cell repertoires in COVID-19. Sequenced by immunoSEQ multiplex PCR; TCRdb stores in-frame clones only, minus some. The sample holds tens of thousands of clones; roughly 88% are singletons and the top ten take around 3.7%. The specimen sequenced was peripheral blood. Receptor source: a human donor in a cohort sampled during active COVID-19.

V gene TRBV4-3 combines with J gene TRBJ1-2; maybe TRBD1 (5 bases). Germline loops: CDR1 LGHNA, CDR2 YSLEER. V shed 4 bases and J shed 0 bases, with 18 bases lying between them. CDR3 size: 17 residues. CDR3 nucleotides: TGCGCCAGCAGCCCCACTAAAGGGGATACATCTAACTATGGCTACACCTTC. Translation gives CASSPTKGDTSNYGYTF.

The V and J genes are TRBV4-1 and TRBJ1-1, with D tentatively TRBD1 (6 bases). Germline CDR1 is MGHRA and CDR2 is YSYEKL. The CDR3 loop spans 16 amino acids. Trimming removed 7 bases at V and 0 bases at J, with 18 bases between. The CDR3 DNA is TGCGCCAGCAAGAACGTACAGGGTTCCATGAACACTGAAGCTTTCTTT. It codes for CASKNVQGSMNTEAFF.

The rearrangement joins TRBV14 to TRBJ2-7; 7 bases map to TRBD1. The CDR3 spans 16 residues. Germline values: CDR1 SGHDN, CDR2 FVKESK. V was clipped by 2 bases and J by 3 bases; unmatched bases: 10. CDR3 in DNA: TGTGCCAGCAGCCAACTGACCGGGACAGACCTCTACGAGCAGTACTTC. It is translated as CASSQLTGTDLYEQYF.

V is TRBV6-2 or TRBV6-3 and J is TRBJ1-2, with D hard to call. Germline CDR1 reads MNHEY; CDR2 reads SVGEGT. The CDR3 is 11 amino acids. The germline V and J ends were trimmed by 5 bases and 7 bases, with 8 bases remaining between them. The CDR3 region has the DNA TGTGCCAGCAGTCCGGGGTTTGGCTACACCTTC. Translated, it gives CASSPGFGYTF.